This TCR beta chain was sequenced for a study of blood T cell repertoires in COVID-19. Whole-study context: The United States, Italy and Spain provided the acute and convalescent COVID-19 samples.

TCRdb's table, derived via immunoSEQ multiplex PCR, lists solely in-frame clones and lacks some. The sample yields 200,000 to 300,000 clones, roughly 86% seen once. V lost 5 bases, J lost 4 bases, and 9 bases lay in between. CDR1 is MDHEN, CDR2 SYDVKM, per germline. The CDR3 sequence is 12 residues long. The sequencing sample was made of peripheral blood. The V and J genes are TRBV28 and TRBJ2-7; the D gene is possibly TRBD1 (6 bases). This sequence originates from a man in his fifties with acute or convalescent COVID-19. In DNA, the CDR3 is TGTGCCAGCAGTGAAGACAGGTACGAGCAGTACTTC. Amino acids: CASSEDRYEQYF.